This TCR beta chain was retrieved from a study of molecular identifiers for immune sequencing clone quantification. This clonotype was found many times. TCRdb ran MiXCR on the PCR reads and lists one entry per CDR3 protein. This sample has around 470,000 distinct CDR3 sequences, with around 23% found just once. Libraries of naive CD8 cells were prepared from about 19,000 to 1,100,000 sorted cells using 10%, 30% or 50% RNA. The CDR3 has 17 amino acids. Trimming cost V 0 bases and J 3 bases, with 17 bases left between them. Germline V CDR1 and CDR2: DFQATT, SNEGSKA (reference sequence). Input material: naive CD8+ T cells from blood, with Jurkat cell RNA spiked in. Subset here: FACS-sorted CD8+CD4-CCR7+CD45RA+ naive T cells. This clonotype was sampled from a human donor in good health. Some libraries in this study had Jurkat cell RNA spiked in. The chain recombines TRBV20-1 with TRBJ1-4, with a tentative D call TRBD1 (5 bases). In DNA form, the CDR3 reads TGCAGTGCTAGAGATTTCGGAGGTGACAGCCCTAATGAAAAACTGTTTTTT. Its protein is CSARDFGGDSPNEKLFF.